This T cell receptor beta chain was sequenced in a study of cytomegalovirus exposure and HLA in healthy donors. Here immunoSEQ multiplex PCR was the method, and the copy in TCRdb shows in-frame clones only, minus some. The sample lists 55,000 to 75,000 clones, almost 97% occurring once. As regards this clone: Its specificity is not known.

This CDR3 comprises 16 residues. Trimming shortened V by 4 bases and J by 0 bases, and 16 bases separated the two germline ends. CDR1 LNHDA and CDR2 SQIVND come from the germline V gene (reference sequence). Findings and caveats of the study: Whilst most TCR sequences proved rare, a subset of public TCRs occurred across many donors.

The specimen sequenced was PBMCs. This TCR was sampled from a woman aged 18-29 years in good health and CMV-seronegative. The gene calls are TRBV19 and TRBJ2-7; possibly TRBD2 for D (5 bases). CDR3 nucleotides: TGTGCCAGTAGTACTTACTCCTCTCGGGGCTCCTACGAGCAGTACTTC. Translating gives CASSTYSSRGSYEQYF.